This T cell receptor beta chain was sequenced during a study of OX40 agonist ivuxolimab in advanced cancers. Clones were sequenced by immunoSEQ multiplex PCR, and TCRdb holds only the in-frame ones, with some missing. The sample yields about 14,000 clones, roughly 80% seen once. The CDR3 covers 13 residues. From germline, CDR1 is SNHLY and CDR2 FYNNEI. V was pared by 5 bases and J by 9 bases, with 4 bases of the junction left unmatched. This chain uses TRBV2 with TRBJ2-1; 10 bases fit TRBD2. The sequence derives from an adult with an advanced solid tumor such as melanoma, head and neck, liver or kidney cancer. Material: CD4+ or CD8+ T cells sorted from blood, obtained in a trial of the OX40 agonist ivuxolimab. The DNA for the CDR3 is TGTGCCAGCAGTAGCGGGAGGGCCGCTGAGCAGTTCTTC. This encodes CASSSGRAAEQFF.